The 15 T cell receptor beta chains below all came from one sample that was sequenced in a study of Ad26.COV2.S vaccination and SARS-CoV-2 variants. TCRdb's table, derived via immunoSEQ multiplex PCR, lists solely in-frame clones and lacks some. The data hold 200,000 to 250,000 clones, with roughly 90% observed a single time. The treatment here: 15 to 20 received Ad26.COV2.S at low or high dose, single or two shots; 5 received placebo; per-sample allocation not given. The study sampled participants on day 63 after the first vaccine or placebo injection. Sequenced material: peripheral blood, taken in a trial of Ad26.COV2.S vaccine versus placebo. The receptors stem from a person between 18 and 65 years old who received the Ad26.COV2.S COVID-19 vaccine or a placebo.

This chain uses TRBV9 with TRBJ2-5; D may be TRBD2 (6 bases). Trimming took off 4 bases at V and 1 base at J, with 11 bases between the two ends. This CDR3 contains 14 residues. The germline gives CDR1 SGDLS, CDR2 YYNGEE. The CDR3 sequence is CASSRGTAQETQYF. The CDR3 nucleotides read TGTGCCAGCAGCCGCGGGACGGCCCAAGAGACCCAGTACTTC.

This sequence joins TRBV7-2 and TRBJ2-7, with 7 bases matching TRBD1. This CDR3 has 13 residues. The V segment lost 0 bases and the J segment 6 bases; nucleotides outside the gene matches: 2. Germline lookup yields CDR1 SGHTA and CDR2 FQGNSA. This chain's CDR3 is CASSLASGGEQYF. The CDR3 region has the DNA TGTGCCAGCAGCTTAGCATCAGGGGGCGAGCAGTACTTC.

The chain recombines TRBV6-5 with TRBJ1-6, with D perhaps matching TRBD1 (5 bases). The V and J ends lost 2 bases and 9 bases respectively, with 14 bases between them. The CDR3 spans 15 residues. Looked up from germline, CDR1 is MNHEY and CDR2 is SVGAGI. This chain's CDR3 is CASSYGTSMGSPLHF. CDR3 DNA: TGTGCCAGCAGTTACGGGACCAGTATGGGTTCACCCCTCCACTTT.

The V and J genes are TRBV25-1 and TRBJ1-3; a possible D gene is TRBD1 (6 bases). Trimming pared 1 base from V and 2 bases from J, leaving 12 bases between. The CDR3 length is 16 residues. CDR1 and CDR2 from the germline V gene are MGHDK and SYGVNS. CDR3 in amino acids: CASSEWGQGAGNTIYF. For the CDR3, the DNA is TGTGCCAGCAGTGAATGGGGGCAGGGTGCTGGAAACACCATATATTTT.

The V gene is TRBV29-1, the J gene TRBJ1-4, with D uncertain. Germline V gives CDR1 SQVTM, CDR2 ANQGSEA. This CDR3 is built from 11 residues. V was trimmed by 7 bases and J by 4 bases, leaving 7 bases between them. The CDR3: CSGTINEKLFF. In nucleotides, the CDR3 is TGCAGCGGCACAATTAATGAAAAACTGTTTTTT.

V gene TRBV3-1 (or the pseudogene TRBV3-2) combines with J gene TRBJ1-2; TRBD1 aligns across 8 bases. Germline V gene data show CDR1 as LGHDT and CDR2 as YNNKEL (reference sequence). CDR3 length: 13 amino acids. J gave up 6 bases and V 4 bases, and 4 bases lay outside the gene matches. The DNA of the CDR3 is TGTGCCAGCAGCCCGACAGGGGTGGATGGCTACACCTTC. Protein: CASSPTGVDGYTF.

The chain employs TRBV11-3 and TRBJ2-1; 14 nucleotides align to TRBD2. The CDR3 length is 18 residues. Per germline, CDR1 SGHNT and CDR2 YENEEA. Trimming cost V 5 bases and J 9 bases; bases outside gene matches: 15. The CDR3 protein is CASSQGLAGGWEKGEQFF. The CDR3 DNA sequence: TGTGCCAGCAGCCAAGGACTAGCGGGGGGTTGGGAAAAGGGTGAGCAGTTCTTC.

V and J are TRBV11-2 and TRBJ2-7; 7 bases agree with TRBD1. The germline gives CDR1 SGHAT, CDR2 FQNNGV. The CDR3 is made up of 16 amino acids. The J segment lost 0 bases and the V segment lost 5 bases, leaving 10 bases of the junction unmatched. The DNA of the CDR3 is TGTGCCAGCAGCCTCCAGGGGGTCCTGAGCTCCTACGAGCAGTACTTC. This sequence encodes CASSLQGVLSSYEQYF.

The chain combines TRBV4-1 with TRBJ1-6, with D uncertain. This CDR3 has 13 amino acids. Germline V lookup: CDR1 MGHRA, CDR2 YSYEKL. V lost 1 base to trimming and J lost 9 bases, with 7 bases between them. DNA for the CDR3: TGCGCCAGCAGCCAAGTGCTGGTTTCACCCCTCCACTTT. This encodes CASSQVLVSPLHF.

Comments on this clone: Other DNA sequences in this specimen translate into the identical CDR3. The CDR3 protein is CAWSVLGNTEAFF. Here the CDR3 DNA reads TGTGCCTGGAGTGTATTAGGAAACACTGAAGCTTTCTTT. The chain uses TRBV30 and TRBJ1-1; no reliable D call. This CDR3 region has 13 residues. CDR1 is GTSNPN and CDR2 is SVGIG in the germline V gene (reference sequence). Trimming took 0 bases from V and 2 from J, leaving 7 bases between them.

The CDR3 DNA follows: TGCGCCAGCAGCTCTCTAGCGTTTAATGAGCAGTTCTTC. Amino acid sequence: CASSSLAFNEQFF. The chain recombines TRBV5-1 with TRBJ2-1; D perhaps matches TRBD2 (6 bases). Trimming pared 3 bases from V and 7 bases from J, leaving 11 bases between. CDR3 length: 13 amino acids. Germline V gene lookup returns CDR1 SGHRS and CDR2 YFSETQ.

The count of this clone is one. V usage is TRBV12-3 or TRBV12-4 and J usage is TRBJ2-7; TRBD2 agrees at 7 bases. The CDR3 runs 12 residues. After removal of 6 bases from V and 4 bases from J, the junction contained 3 bases not matched to a gene. In DNA form, the CDR3 reads TGTGCCAGCAGGCGGGGAGGGTACGAGCAGTACTTC. Protein sequence: CASRRGGYEQYF.

The chain joins TRBV7-3 to TRBJ2-3; the match to TRBD2 covers 11 bases. Per the germline V gene, CDR1 is SGHTA and CDR2 is FQGTGA. This CDR3 comprises 14 residues. The trim removed 5 bases at V and 8 bases at J, leaving 6 bases unmatched. The CDR3 protein is CASSRSGGASTQYF. DNA for the CDR3: TGTGCCAGCAGCCGTAGCGGGGGGGCGAGTACGCAGTATTTT.

This clone came up once. The chain uses TRBV20-1 and TRBJ1-1, with D unclear. Trimming removed 1 base at V and 3 bases at J, with 3 bases between. This CDR3 comprises 11 residues. Germline V lookup: CDR1 DFQATT, CDR2 SNEGSKA (reference sequence). The CDR3 loop is CSARGDTEAFF. The CDR3 nucleotides are TGCAGTGCTAGAGGGGACACTGAAGCTTTCTTT.

The genes are TRBV5-4 and TRBJ2-7; D may correspond to TRBD1 or TRBD2 (5 bases each). Trimming took off 2 bases at V and 7 bases at J, with 19 bases between the two ends. CDR1 and CDR2 (germline): SGHNT, YYREEE (reference sequence). The CDR3 contains 15 residues. CDR3 protein: CASSFPIGGGGEQYF. Here the CDR3 DNA reads TGTGCCAGCAGCTTCCCGATTGGCGGTGGGGGAGAGCAGTACTTC.